This T cell receptor beta chain appears in the sequencing data of a study of T cell repertoires in aging, cancer and after chemotherapy. Study summary: Donors were grouped into six age bands spanning 30 or younger through 70 or older. Pre- and post-chemotherapy samples were paired from glioblastoma patients treated with temozolomide-based therapy. Findings of the study overall: In healthy donors, age-related TCR diversity loss mainly reflected lost richness. Across the chemotherapy interval, each cancer cohort showed higher median generation probability, suggesting thymic rebound.

As concerns this clonotype: Its antigen is still unknown.

TCR beta rearrangements were amplified from peripheral blood genomic DNA. A mixed TRB-A/B primer pool amplified rearranged TRB by multiplex touch-down PCR. A single record per CDR3 protein comes from TCRdb applying MiXCR to the multiplex PCR reads. The profile shows around 500 distinct CDR3 sequences, 76% of them singletons. The sample comprised blood. The TCR originated in a human donor with a solid tumor.

CDR3 loop: CASSRGEAPDEQYF. CDR3 sequence (DNA): TGTGCCAGCAGCCGGGGGGAGGCTCCCGACGAGCAGTACTTC. The V call is TRBV6-1, the J call TRBJ2-7; 7 nucleotides agree with TRBD2. J lost 5 bases, V lost 6 bases, and 10 bases had no gene match. CDR1 is MNHNS and CDR2 is SASEGT in the germline V gene. The CDR3 sequence is 14 residues long.